The T cell receptor (beta chain) described here comes from a study of cytomegalovirus exposure and HLA in healthy donors. Broader study findings: Links to common viral pathogens appeared, in a later analysis, for several of the most significant clusters. Highly shared sequence variants in one cluster were likely a sequencing artifact. Through in vitro validation, three CMV-associated chains were shown to be specific for CMV antigens.

PCR employed 60 Vbeta and 13 Jbeta primers. TCRdb keeps only in-frame clones here, not all; method: immunoSEQ multiplex PCR. Of about 120,000 clones listed, about 70% were seen once; the top ten hold about 0.92%. The length of the CDR3 is 15 residues. With 11 bases removed from V and 0 bases from J, the gap between germline ends came to 20 bases. Per the germline V gene, CDR1 is SEHNR and CDR2 is FQNEAQ (reference sequence). As to this clone: Its antigen is as yet unknown.

This sequence originates from a woman under 40 in good health and CMV-seronegative. The V call is TRBV7-9, the J call TRBJ2-7, with a possible D match to TRBD1 (5 bases). The specimen was PBMCs. CDR3 DNA sequence: TGTGCCGGCGAATCTCAGGGTCCCTCCTCCTACGAGCAGTACTTC. Translation: CAGESQGPSSYEQYF.